This T cell receptor beta chain was captured by sequencing in a study of blood T cells in healthy people across ages. Study findings and constraints: Unsorted PBMC input precluded a conclusive naive versus antigen-experienced comparison.

PBMCs were isolated at a quantity of at least 6 million per sample. Primers used in a second PCR of about 6 to 11 cycles were a sample-barcoded 5' primer and a J-beta primer mix. Sequencing recovered at least 2.5 million CDR3-containing paired-end reads from each sample. TCRdb re-called the 5' RACE reads with MiXCR, one entry per CDR3 protein. The data hold more than 700,000 distinct CDR3 sequences, with more than 35% observed a single time. J was trimmed by 4 bases and V by 6 bases; bases with no gene match: 6. The CDR3 runs to 12 residues. CDR1 and CDR2 (germline): DFQATT, SNEGSKA (reference sequence). Details on this clonotype: Its antigen is not known.

This chain joins TRBV20-1 and TRBJ2-7; 7 positions match TRBD1. The sequence was obtained from an elderly man in good health. The specimen sequenced was blood. CDR3 sequence: CSAATGVYEQYF. CDR3 DNA sequence: TGCAGTGCCGCAACAGGGGTTTACGAGCAGTACTTC.